Following are 5 T cell receptor beta chains from one sample sequenced in a study of CD8+ T cells in alopecia areata. As the sequencing template, cDNA was produced by extracting RNA and reverse transcribing it. Profiled with immunoSEQ multiplex PCR; TCRdb holds only in-frame clones, not every one. The table has fewer than 100,000 clones, 60% to 65% seen once. As to treatment: oral pan-JAK inhibitor, 5-10 mg twice daily. The source material was CD8+ T cells sorted from blood, sampled at week 4, from a patient treated with tofacitinib. These receptor sequences come from a human donor with alopecia areata.

The chain has TRBV7-9 and TRBJ1-3; unclear D gene. CDR1 and CDR2 (germline): SEHNR, FQNEAQ (reference sequence). Trimming removed 6 bases from V and 0 bases from J, with 9 bases in between. This CDR3 contains 14 residues. CDR3 residues: CASRKGLSGNTIYF. CDR3 bases: TGTGCCAGCAGAAAAGGGCTCTCTGGAAACACCATATATTTT.

This clone was found a few times. This rearrangement joins TRBV2 to TRBJ2-5; 12 nucleotides line up with TRBD2. V was clipped by 3 bases and J by 2 bases; unmatched bases: 10. This CDR3 region has 18 residues. The V gene's germline CDR1 is SNHLY and CDR2 FYNNEI. In DNA, the CDR3 is TGTGCCAGCAGTGATCCCACTAGCGGGGGGCGAATGCAAGAGACCCAGTACTTC. Its translation: CASSDPTSGGRMQETQYF.

The chain combines TRBV27 with TRBJ2-1; possibly TRBD2 for D (7 bases). Between the trimmed V and J ends, which lost 5 bases and 4 bases, there was a span of 12 bases. Germline lookup yields CDR1 MNHEY and CDR2 SMNVEV (reference sequence). CDR3 length equals 14 residues. CDR3 sequence (DNA): TGTGCCAGCAGTAGGGGGGGGACGTACAATGAGCAGTTCTTC. Translating it yields CASSRGGTYNEQFF.

This clone was picked up a small number of times. The genes are TRBV29-1 and TRBJ2-3, with D unresolved. Germline V gene data show CDR1 as SQVTM and CDR2 as ANQGSEA. CDR3 length: 13 amino acids. V was clipped by 3 bases and J by 3 bases, with 10 bases between them. CDR3 in amino acids: CSVDAIITDTQYF. In DNA, the CDR3 is TGCAGCGTTGACGCCATAATAACAGATACGCAGTATTTT.

This clone has only one observation. The J gene is TRBJ2-3, the V gene TRBV4-1; D assignment may be TRBD1 or TRBD2 (6 bases each). V dropped 1 base and J dropped 4 bases, with 21 bases sitting between them. This CDR3 has 18 amino acids. CDR1 is MGHRA, CDR2 YSYEKL, per germline. The CDR3 coding sequence is TGCGCCAGCAGCCAAGGCCAAACAGGGACCGGGGGAGCAGATACGCAGTATTTT. Protein: CASSQGQTGTGGADTQYF.